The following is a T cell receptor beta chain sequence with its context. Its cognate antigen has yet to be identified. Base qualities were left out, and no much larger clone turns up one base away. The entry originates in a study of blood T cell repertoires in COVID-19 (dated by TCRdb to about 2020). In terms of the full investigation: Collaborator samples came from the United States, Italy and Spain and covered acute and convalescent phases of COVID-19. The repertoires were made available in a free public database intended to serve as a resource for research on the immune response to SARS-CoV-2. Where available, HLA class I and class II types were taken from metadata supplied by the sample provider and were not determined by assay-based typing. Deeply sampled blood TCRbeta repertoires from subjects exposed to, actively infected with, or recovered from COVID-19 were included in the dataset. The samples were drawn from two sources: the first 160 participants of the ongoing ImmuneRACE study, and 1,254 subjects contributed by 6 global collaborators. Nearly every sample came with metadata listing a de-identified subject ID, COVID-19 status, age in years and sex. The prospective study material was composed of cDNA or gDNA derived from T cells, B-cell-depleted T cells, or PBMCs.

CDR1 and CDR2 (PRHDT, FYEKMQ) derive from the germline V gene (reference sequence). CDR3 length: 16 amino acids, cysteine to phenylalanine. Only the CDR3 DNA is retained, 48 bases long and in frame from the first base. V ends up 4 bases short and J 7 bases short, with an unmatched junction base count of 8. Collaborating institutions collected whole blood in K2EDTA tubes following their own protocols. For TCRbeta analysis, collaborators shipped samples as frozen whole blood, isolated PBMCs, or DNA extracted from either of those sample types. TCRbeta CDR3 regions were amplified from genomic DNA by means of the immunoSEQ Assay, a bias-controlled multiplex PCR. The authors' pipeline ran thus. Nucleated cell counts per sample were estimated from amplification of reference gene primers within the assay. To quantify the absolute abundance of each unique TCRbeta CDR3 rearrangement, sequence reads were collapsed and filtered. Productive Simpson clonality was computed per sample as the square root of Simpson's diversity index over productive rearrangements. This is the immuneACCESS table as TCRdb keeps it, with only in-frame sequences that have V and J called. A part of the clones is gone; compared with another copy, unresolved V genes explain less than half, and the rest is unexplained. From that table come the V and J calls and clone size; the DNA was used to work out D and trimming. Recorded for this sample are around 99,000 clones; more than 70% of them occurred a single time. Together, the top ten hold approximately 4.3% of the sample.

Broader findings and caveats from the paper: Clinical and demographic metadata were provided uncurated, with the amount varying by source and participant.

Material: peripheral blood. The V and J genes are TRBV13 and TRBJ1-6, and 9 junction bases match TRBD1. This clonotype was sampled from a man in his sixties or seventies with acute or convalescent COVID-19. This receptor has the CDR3 CASSSPGTGPNSPLHF. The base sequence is TGTGCCAGCAGCTCCCCCGGGACAGGGCCCAATTCACCCCTCCACTTT.